The 27 T cell receptor beta chains below come from one sample, sequenced in a study of cytomegalovirus exposure and HLA in healthy donors. Both 60 Vbeta primers and 13 Jbeta primers went into the PCR. TCRdb keeps only in-frame clones here, not all; method: immunoSEQ multiplex PCR. The data show some 170,000 clones, 82% seen once. The sequenced material came from PBMCs. The source of these receptors is a girl aged 2 to 9 in good health and CMV-seropositive.

The chain recombines TRBV30 with TRBJ1-1; a weak D match, TRBD1 (5 bases). V was cut by 3 bases and J by 3 bases, with 11 bases left in between. Germline CDR1 and CDR2: GTSNPN and SVGIG (reference sequence). This CDR3 region has 13 residues. Written as DNA, the CDR3 is TGTGCCTGGAGGAGAGACAGATACACTGAAGCTTTCTTT. This sequence encodes CAWRRDRYTEAFF.

V gene TRBV2 combines with J gene TRBJ1-4; 8 nucleotides line up with TRBD1. With 6 bases clipped from V and 7 bases from J, the junction kept 4 bases outside the gene matches. The CDR3 extends over 13 amino acids. CDR1 and CDR2 from the germline V gene are SNHLY and FYNNEI. In nucleotides, the CDR3 is TGTGCCAGCAGCCGGGACAGGAGTGAAAAACTGTTTTTT. Its translation: CASSRDRSEKLFF. Full variable domain (missing parts from reference TRBV2 and TRBJ1-4): EPEVTQTPSHQVTQMGQEVILRCVPISNHLYFYWYRQILGQKVEFLVSFYNNEISEKSEIFDDQFSVERPDGSNFTLKIRSTKLEDSAMYFCASSRDRSEKLFFGSGTQLSVL.

The genes are TRBV28 and TRBJ2-7; TRBD2 agrees at 9 bases. The CDR3 consists of 14 residues. The trim removed 2 bases at V and 2 bases at J, leaving 1 base unmatched. Germline values: CDR1 MDHEN, CDR2 SYDVKM. The CDR3 region is CASSLAGGPYEQYF. CDR3 nucleotides: TGTGCCAGCAGTTTAGCGGGAGGGCCCTACGAGCAGTACTTC.

This clone occurred once. The V call is TRBV27, the J call TRBJ2-2, with 11 bases aligning to TRBD2. Germline V gives CDR1 MNHEY, CDR2 SMNVEV (reference sequence). V lost 4 bases and J lost 6; bases outside the gene matches: 1. The CDR3 spans 14 residues. The CDR3: CASSWGLAAGELFF. DNA for the CDR3: TGTGCCAGCAGTTGGGGACTAGCGGCCGGGGAGCTGTTTTTT.

This sequence joins TRBV27 and TRBJ2-2; D may be TRBD1 (6 bases). Trimming took 6 bases from V and 4 from J, leaving 18 bases between them. CDR1 is MNHEY and CDR2 is SMNVEV in the germline V gene (reference sequence). There are 16 residues in the CDR3. The CDR3 bases are TGTGCCAGCAGCTTTCCTCAGGGGCTACCCACCGGGGAGCTGTTTTTT. Amino acids: CASSFPQGLPTGELFF.

The sample holds a few counts of this clone. The rearrangement joins TRBV6-4 to TRBJ1-2; 9 nucleotides match TRBD1. Looked up from germline, CDR1 is MRHNA and CDR2 is SNTAGT. The CDR3 has 13 residues. After removal of 0 bases from V and 10 bases from J, the junction contained 3 bases not matched to a gene. In nucleotides, the CDR3 is TGTGCCAGCAGTGACTCAGGACAGGGGCCCTACACCTTC. It yields the protein CASSDSGQGPYTF.

As concerns this clone: The junction departs from germline at one end; a sequencing error may be responsible. J is TRBJ2-1 and V is TRBV7-7; TRBD2 aligns across 10 bases. This CDR3 comprises 14 residues. Germline V lookup: CDR1 SSHAT, CDR2 FNYEAQ (reference sequence). This CDR3 is CASSLAGGYSEQFF. CDR3 sequence (DNA): TGTGCTAGCAGCTTAGCGGGAGGCTATAGTGAGCAGTTCTTC.

In the case of this clone: Germline and junction disagree at one end, which may indicate a read error. Other DNA sequences of this sample code for an identical CDR3. The rearrangement uses TRBV6-5 and TRBJ2-7, with 7 bases lining up with TRBD1. Germline V gives CDR1 MNHEY, CDR2 SVGAGI. The CDR3 sequence is 14 residues long. CDR3 protein: CASRRTGVTYEQYF. CDR3 in DNA: TGTGCCAGCAGGCGTACAGGGGTAACCTATGAGCAGTACTTC.

V and J are TRBV11-2 and TRBJ2-3; a possible D gene is TRBD1 (6 bases). Germline V gene sequence: CDR1 SGHAT, CDR2 FQNNGV. V lost 5 bases and J lost 2, with 14 bases in between. The CDR3 is made up of 15 amino acids. CDR3 bases: TGTGCCAGCAGCACAAGGGGGTCGGACACAGATACGCAGTATTTT. It yields the protein CASSTRGSDTDTQYF.

This sequence joins TRBV10-3 and TRBJ2-7, with D possibly matching TRBD2 (6 bases). With 6 bases removed from V and 6 bases from J, the gap between germline ends came to 12 bases. Germline CDR1 and CDR2: ENHRY and SYGVKD. This CDR3 comprises 12 residues. Here the CDR3 reads CAISGSYSEQYF. CDR3 DNA: TGTGCCATCAGCGGGAGTTACAGCGAGCAGTACTTC.

V is TRBV27 and J is TRBJ1-2, with D possibly TRBD1 on 5 matching bases. CDR3 size: 12 residues. Germline values: CDR1 MNHEY, CDR2 SMNVEV (reference sequence). Trimming removed 5 bases from V and 7 bases from J, with 11 bases in between. The CDR3 is CASSLRVGGYTF. DNA of the CDR3: TGTGCCAGCAGTCTCAGGGTCGGTGGCTACACCTTC.

The V call is TRBV5-4, the J call TRBJ1-3; D is undetermined. Per germline, CDR1 SGHNT and CDR2 YYREEE (reference sequence). V lost 1 base and J 0 bases, leaving 8 bases between the germline ends. The CDR3 sequence is 15 residues long. The chain's CDR3 is CASSLPGASGNTIYF. DNA of the CDR3: TGTGCCAGCAGCTTGCCGGGAGCCTCTGGAAACACCATATATTTT.

J is TRBJ2-5 and V is TRBV6-6; maybe TRBD1 (6 bases). From germline, CDR1 is MNHNY and CDR2 SVGAGI (reference sequence). V was pared by 6 bases and J by 5 bases, with 13 bases between. CDR3 length equals 13 residues. DNA for the CDR3: TGTGCCAGCAGGGTCACAGGGCGCGAGACCCAGTACTTC. It translates to CASRVTGRETQYF.

The chain is built from TRBV10-1 and TRBJ2-5; D is uncertain. This CDR3 spans 15 amino acids. The V and J ends lost 3 bases and 1 base respectively, with 12 bases between them. CDR1 is WNHNN, CDR2 SYGVQD, per germline (reference sequence). The CDR3 is CASSDSWAPQETQYF. The DNA for the CDR3 is TGCGCCAGCAGTGATTCTTGGGCCCCCCAAGAGACCCAGTACTTC.

The chain couples TRBV29-1 to TRBJ1-2, with D unresolved. The V end was cut by 7 bases, the J end by 0 bases, with 15 bases between. The CDR3 is made up of 14 amino acids. CDR1 is SQVTM, CDR2 ANQGSEA, per germline. CDR3 protein: CSAASAATNYGYTF. CDR3 in DNA: TGCAGCGCTGCCTCCGCCGCGACTAACTATGGCTACACCTTC. The full variable domain, in which reference TRBV29-1 and TRBJ1-2 provide the parts outside the CDR3, is SAVISQKPSRDICQRGTSLTIQCQVDSQVTMMFWYRQQPGQSLTLIATANQGSEATYESGFVIDKFPISRPNLTFSTLTVSNMSPEDSSIYLCSAASAATNYGYTFGSGTRLTVV.

CDR3 sequence: CASSQEAGQGFYGYTF. The CDR3 nucleotides read TGTGCCAGCAGCCAAGAAGCAGGTCAGGGGTTCTATGGCTACACCTTC. The chain is built from TRBV4-2 and TRBJ1-2, with D possibly being TRBD1 (6 bases). This CDR3 is 16 amino acids long. Germline V gene lookup returns CDR1 LGHNA and CDR2 YNFKEQ. Trimming shortened V by 0 bases and J by 4 bases, and 15 bases separated the two germline ends.

The CDR3 region is CASRQGAREKLFF. Here the CDR3 DNA reads TGTGCCAGCAGGCAGGGGGCGCGGGAAAAACTGTTTTTT. The rearrangement joins TRBV28 to TRBJ1-4, with 8 bases matching TRBD1. The CDR3 consists of 13 residues. V was pared by 6 bases and J by 8 bases, with 5 bases of the junction left unmatched. CDR1 is MDHEN and CDR2 is SYDVKM in the germline V gene.

The V call is TRBV4-2, the J call TRBJ2-7, with a tentative D call TRBD2 (5 bases). The ends were cut back, 4 bases at V and 4 bases at J, with 20 bases in the middle. The CDR3 totals 16 residues. Per the germline V gene, CDR1 is LGHNA and CDR2 is YNFKEQ. CDR3 nucleotide sequence: TGTGCCAGCAGCCGCGTCGGACTTTCCGCCTTGTACGAGCAGTACTTC. This gives the protein CASSRVGLSALYEQYF.

The V gene is TRBV27, the J gene TRBJ2-1; tentatively, D is TRBD2 (5 bases). The V gene lost 2 bases and the J gene lost 3 bases, with 14 bases spanning the gap. The CDR3 runs to 16 residues. CDR1 MNHEY and CDR2 SMNVEV come from the germline V gene (reference sequence). The CDR3 nucleotides are TGTGCCAGCAGTTTAGTTAGCCCCCGGGACTACAATGAGCAGTTCTTC. This sequence encodes CASSLVSPRDYNEQFF.

This rearrangement joins TRBV5-6 to TRBJ1-1; D ambiguous. Trimming removed 1 base from V and 3 bases from J, with 7 bases in between. Germline V gives CDR1 SGHDT, CDR2 YYEEEE. The CDR3 length is 13 residues. The chain's CDR3 is CASSLNADTEAFF. The CDR3, as DNA: TGTGCCAGCAGCTTGAATGCGGACACTGAAGCTTTCTTT.

As DNA, the CDR3 is TGTGCCAGCAGCCTGGGACAGGCGAACACTGAAGCTTTCTTT. Residues: CASSLGQANTEAFF. This chain links TRBV4-2 with TRBJ1-1, with 8 nucleotides matching TRBD1. This CDR3 contains 14 residues. Germline lookup yields CDR1 LGHNA and CDR2 YNFKEQ. With V trimmed by 4 bases and J by 1 base, 2 bases remained unmatched.

The rearrangement uses TRBV27 and TRBJ2-1, with a possible D match to TRBD2 (7 bases). The CDR3 runs 15 residues. In germline, CDR1 is MNHEY, CDR2 SMNVEV (reference sequence). V lost 3 bases and J 8 bases, leaving 17 bases between the germline ends. CDR3 amino acids: CASSFPPEGGDEQFF. The CDR3 DNA follows: TGTGCCAGCAGTTTCCCACCGGAAGGGGGGGATGAGCAGTTCTTC.

V usage is TRBV5-4 and J usage is TRBJ1-2, with D possibly matching TRBD1 (5 bases). The germline V and J ends were trimmed by 4 bases and 6 bases, with 22 bases remaining between them. CDR3 size: 16 residues. Germline CDR1 SGHNT, CDR2 YYREEE (reference sequence). The CDR3 spells CASSPPGGGLGDGYTF. In DNA form, the CDR3 reads TGTGCCAGCAGCCCTCCGGGGGGAGGGCTCGGCGATGGCTACACCTTC. Full variable domain (remainder filled in from reference TRBV5-4 and TRBJ1-2): ETGVTQSPTHLIKTRGQQVTLRCSSQSGHNTVSWYQQALGQGPQFIFQYYREEENGRGNFPPRFSGLQFPNYSSELNVNALELDDSALYLCASSPPGGGLGDGYTFGSGTRLTVV.

The CDR3 coding sequence is TGTGCCAGCAGCTTAAGGCAGGGCCACGAAAAACTGTTTTTT. Protein product: CASSLRQGHEKLFF. The J gene is TRBJ1-4, the V gene TRBV7-9, with a weak D call TRBD1 (5 bases). Germline-derived CDR1 and CDR2 are SEHNR and FQNEAQ (reference sequence). The CDR3 runs 14 residues. V lost 2 bases and J lost 8, with 12 bases in between.

The V gene is TRBV5-1, the J gene TRBJ2-7, with unresolved D. This CDR3 spans 16 amino acids. V shed 0 bases and J shed 0 bases, with 13 bases lying between them. Germline CDR1 is SGHRS and CDR2 is YFSETQ. CDR3 sequence: CASSLGADYSSYEQYF. The CDR3 coding sequence is TGCGCCAGCAGCTTGGGGGCAGATTATAGCTCCTACGAGCAGTACTTC.

The rearrangement joins TRBV30 to TRBJ2-2, with D perhaps TRBD2 (5 bases). From germline, CDR1 is GTSNPN and CDR2 SVGIG (reference sequence). The CDR3 has 15 amino acids. Trimming shortened V by 6 bases and J by 2 bases, and 16 bases separated the two germline ends. The CDR3 DNA follows: TGTGCCTGCTCTGGAGGACTTGATAACACCGGGGAGCTGTTTTTT. It yields the protein CACSGGLDNTGELFF.

This clone was seen only a few times. The J gene is TRBJ2-3, the V gene TRBV2; D may be TRBD1 (5 bases). Germline V lookup: CDR1 SNHLY, CDR2 FYNNEI. CDR3 length equals 13 residues. The V gene lost 9 bases and the J gene lost 1 base, with 11 bases spanning the gap. The CDR3 region is CASTRVGTDTQYF. In DNA, the CDR3 is TGTGCCAGTACCAGGGTGGGCACAGATACGCAGTATTTT.